This record concerns one T cell receptor beta chain sequence. Its antigen is unknown. Base qualities are missing; no much larger clone stands one base away. Sequenced using an Illumina HiSeq 1500. The public sequencing data were trimmed at Q25 with fastp and processed into clonotypes with MiXCR by TCRdb, which kept only in-frame beta chains. Duplicate CDR3 protein sequences are folded into a single record with the most common DNA and genes. In all, the sample holds a few hundred thousand distinct CDR3 sequences, and just under 40% of those were seen once. In total, the top ten clones hold more than 40% of the sample. Sequences LGHNA (CDR1) and YSLEER (CDR2) are obtained from the germline V gene. V is clipped by 1 base and J by 7 bases, and the sequence between their germline boundaries is 14 bases long. From the cysteine through the phenylalanine, the CDR3 covers 15 amino acids. CDR3 DNA is the only sequence kept; it has 45 bases, read in frame from the first base.

In the paper's terms, the treatment or condition label means: in vitro stimulation with specific CMV peptide epitopes to enrich CMV-specific T cells. This entry comes from a study of T cell repertoires in cytomegalovirus infection (dated by TCRdb to between 2018 and 2021). Some background on the complete study: The peptide stimulations were aimed at well-studied HLA-B-restricted epitopes as well as recently identified HLA-C-restricted CMV epitopes, whose presentation resists viral immunomodulation. Donor HLA type was relevant to the analysis, as public TCR beta signatures indicated carriage of CMV infection together with the matching HLA type. Study-wide conclusions, independent of this receptor: In the ex vivo response, HLA-C-restricted CMV-specific TCR beta clonotypes were dominant, and in two of eight donors the single most frequent clonotype came from this HLA-C-restricted group. In both this cohort and an independent cohort of several hundred donors, the cumulative frequency of public TCR beta family members distinguished carriers of CMV infection plus the relevant HLA type.

This TCR derives from a human donor in good health (CMV status not recorded). Some clones in this sample may be carry-over from other donors' samples. Source: cultured PBMCs, taken from culture after CMV antigen stimulation. The chain is made from TRBV4-3 and TRBJ1-5; a confident D gene designation cannot be given. The bases are TGCGCCAGCAGCCAAGGACCCGGTGGAAAACAGCCCCAGCATTTT. Its translation reads: CASSQGPGGKQPQHF.